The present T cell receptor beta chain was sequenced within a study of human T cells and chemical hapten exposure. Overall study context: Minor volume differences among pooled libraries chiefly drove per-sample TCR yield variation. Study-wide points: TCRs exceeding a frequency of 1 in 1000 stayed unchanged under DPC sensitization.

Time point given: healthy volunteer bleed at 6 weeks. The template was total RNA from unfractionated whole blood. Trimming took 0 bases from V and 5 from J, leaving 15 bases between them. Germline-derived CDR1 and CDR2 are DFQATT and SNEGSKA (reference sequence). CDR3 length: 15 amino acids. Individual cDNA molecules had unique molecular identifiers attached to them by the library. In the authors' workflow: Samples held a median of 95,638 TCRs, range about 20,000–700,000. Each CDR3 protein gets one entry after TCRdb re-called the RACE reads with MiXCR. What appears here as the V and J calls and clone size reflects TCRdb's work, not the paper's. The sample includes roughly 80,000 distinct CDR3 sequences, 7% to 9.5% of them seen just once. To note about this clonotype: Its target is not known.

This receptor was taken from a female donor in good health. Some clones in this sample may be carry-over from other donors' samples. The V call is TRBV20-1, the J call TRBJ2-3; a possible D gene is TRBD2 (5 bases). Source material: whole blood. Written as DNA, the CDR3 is TGCAGTGCTAGAGATCTTAACACAGCGGTAGATACGCAGTATTTT. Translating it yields CSARDLNTAVDTQYF.